Following are 16 T cell receptor beta chains from one sample sequenced in a study of shared clonotypes between healthy human individuals. Method: immunoSEQ multiplex PCR; TCRdb's copy keeps in-frame clones and lacks some. Here the sample spans around 500,000 clones, roughly four fifths being singletons. Sequencing was carried out using PBMCs. The receptors come from a middle-aged woman in good health. Some clones in this sample may be carry-over from other donors' samples.

The chain recombines TRBV7-2 with TRBJ2-5; D unresolved. V was shortened by 4 bases and J by 5 bases, with 8 bases between the two germline ends. Germline V CDR1 and CDR2: SGHTA, FQGNSA. The CDR3 sequence is 12 residues long. The CDR3 nucleotides read TGTGCCAGCAGCTCAAATATGGAGACCCAGTACTTC. Translated, it gives CASSSNMETQYF.

This sequence joins TRBV30 and TRBJ2-1, with D possibly matching TRBD1 (6 bases). Trimming pared 4 bases from V and 8 bases from J, leaving 12 bases between. Germline V gene lookup returns CDR1 GTSNPN and CDR2 SVGIG (reference sequence). The CDR3 is 12 residues long. CDR3 in amino acids: CAWTRAGDEQFF. In DNA form, the CDR3 reads TGTGCCTGGACTAGGGCAGGGGATGAGCAGTTCTTC.

The chain employs TRBV21-1 and TRBJ1-2. TRBV21-1 is deemed a pseudogene. The CDR3 is 14 residues long. The CDR3, as DNA: TGTGCCACCGGGAACGGCAGTATACTCTATGGCTACACCTTC. Its protein is CATGNGSILYGYTF.

The V gene is TRBV5-5, the J gene TRBJ1-2; 8 bases map to TRBD1. The CDR3 totals 15 residues. Germline CDR1 SGHKS, CDR2 YYEKEE (reference sequence). With V trimmed by 4 bases and J by 2 bases, 7 bases remained unmatched. The CDR3 spells CASSLGQAINYGYTF. The DNA for the CDR3 is TGTGCCAGCAGCCTGGGACAGGCAATAAACTATGGCTACACCTTC.

V gene TRBV7-3 combines with J gene TRBJ2-2; the D is unclear. Trimming cost V 0 bases and J 6 bases, with 8 bases left between them. The CDR3 is 14 residues long. CDR1 SGHTA and CDR2 FQGTGA come from the germline V gene. CDR3 sequence: CASSLTAAPGELFF. CDR3 DNA: TGTGCCAGCAGCTTAACTGCAGCCCCCGGGGAGCTGTTTTTT.

This clone was counted a few times. The rearrangement links TRBV9 to TRBJ1-1; unclear D gene. CDR1 is SGDLS, CDR2 YYNGEE, per germline. Trimming took off 4 bases at V and 5 bases at J, with 6 bases between the two ends. The CDR3 loop spans 11 amino acids. CDR3 in DNA: TGTGCCAGCAGCCCTCAAACTGAAGCTTTCTTT. Translation: CASSPQTEAFF.

This rearrangement joins TRBV11-3 to TRBJ1-1; D remains unclear. Trimming left V 2 bases short and J 3 bases short, with 7 bases between. Germline V gene lookup returns CDR1 SGHNT and CDR2 YENEEA. CDR3 length equals 13 residues. CDR3 sequence: CASSLTTDTEAFF. CDR3 DNA: TGTGCCAGCAGCTTAACTACTGACACTGAAGCTTTCTTT.

The chain uses TRBV19 and TRBJ1-3; TRBD1 matches at 7 bases. V was clipped by 4 bases and J by 1 base; unmatched bases: 7. Germline CDR1 LNHDA, CDR2 SQIVND (reference sequence). The CDR3 totals 16 residues. The CDR3 DNA reads TGTGCCAGTAGTAACCCTCCAGGGGGTTCTGGAAACACCATATATTTT. Translating it yields CASSNPPGGSGNTIYF.

The J gene is TRBJ2-1, the V gene TRBV30; TRBD2 might be the D (6 bases). Trimming cost V 1 base and J 12 bases, with 13 bases left between them. Germline V gene lookup returns CDR1 GTSNPN and CDR2 SVGIG (reference sequence). The CDR3 loop spans 12 amino acids. CDR3 sequence: CAWSAEVEGQFF. The CDR3 DNA reads as TGTGCCTGGAGTGCAGAGGTGGAGGGGCAGTTCTTC.

The chain has TRBV7-6 and TRBJ2-5; 11 nucleotides match TRBD1. V shed 1 base, J shed 0 bases, and the junction held 4 bases outside the gene matches. The CDR3 totals 17 residues. CDR1 SGHVS and CDR2 FNYEAQ come from the germline V gene. CDR3 DNA: TGTGCCAGCAGCTTAGACCGGGACAGGGGGTACCAAGAGACCCAGTACTTC. Protein: CASSLDRDRGYQETQYF.

This clone was seen ten or more times. The chain combines TRBV6-1 with TRBJ2-4; D tentatively reads TRBD1 or TRBD2 (6 bases each). Germline V CDR1 and CDR2: MNHNS, SASEGT. Trimming left V 6 bases short and J 8 bases short, with 11 bases between. The CDR3 runs 12 residues. Written as DNA, the CDR3 is TGTGCCAGCAGCTGGGGGGCCGACATTCAGTACTTC. Translated, it gives CASSWGADIQYF.

The rearrangement uses TRBV7-8 and TRBJ2-1; 12 bases map to TRBD2. The trim removed 2 bases at V and 9 bases at J, leaving 5 bases unmatched. Germline loops: CDR1 SGHVS, CDR2 FQNEAQ. The CDR3 totals 15 residues. The CDR3 coding sequence is TGTGCCAGCAGCTTACTAGCGGGAGGGCCCAGTGAGCAGTTCTTC. Residues: CASSLLAGGPSEQFF.

This clone was seen more than once but under ten times. The J gene is TRBJ2-1, the V gene TRBV5-1; 8 positions match TRBD2. The V and J ends lost 4 bases and 7 bases, in that order; junction bases with no gene match: 10. Germline loops: CDR1 SGHRS, CDR2 YFSETQ. This CDR3 has 15 amino acids. CDR3 in DNA: TGCGCCAGCAGCCCCAGCGGGAGCCTATTAAATGAGCAGTTCTTC. Translating gives CASSPSGSLLNEQFF.

This chain uses TRBV5-8 with TRBJ2-3; 8 bases are a match to TRBD1. CDR1 is SGHTS and CDR2 is YDEGEE in the germline V gene. The V and J ends lost 0 bases and 4 bases, in that order; junction bases with no gene match: 7. The CDR3 runs 16 residues. The CDR3 here is CASSLGSRGLPDTQYF. Written as DNA, the CDR3 is TGTGCCAGCAGCTTGGGGAGCAGGGGGCTGCCAGATACGCAGTATTTT.

The V call is TRBV9, the J call TRBJ1-1; D not certain. CDR3 length: 12 residues. V lost 8 bases and J lost 8, with 16 bases in between. Germline CDR1 is SGDLS and CDR2 is YYNGEE. The CDR3 DNA follows: TGTGCCAGTAGGAGGGTCGGTGGGGAAGCTTTCTTT. This sequence encodes CASRRVGGEAFF.

The chain carries TRBV5-4 and TRBJ2-2; 10 bases match TRBD2. Trimming took 1 base from V and 8 from J; bases not matched to a gene: 8. Germline CDR1 and CDR2: SGHNT and YYREEE (reference sequence). The CDR3 sequence is 16 residues long. The CDR3: CASSLWRLAGVGELFF. Here the CDR3 DNA reads TGTGCCAGCAGCTTGTGGCGCCTAGCGGGAGTTGGGGAGCTGTTTTTT.